A selection of T cell receptor beta chains follows, all from one sample in a study of T cells in Graves' hyperthyroidism and ophthalmopathy. TCRdb reanalysed the multiplex PCR reads using MiXCR and keeps one entry per CDR3 protein. The sample carries roughly 380,000 distinct CDR3 sequences, approximately 12% recorded once. Sample: blood. These receptor sequences come from a man aged 25 to 40 with Graves' hyperthyroidism that later progressed to Graves' ophthalmopathy. Both conserved end residues are part of each CDR3. The order of the fields is clone size, J gene, CDR3 length, V gene, D gene, CDR3 protein, CDR3 DNA. The D gene is left open where the match is weak. Clone size is not always given. Where it is, it says once, few, many or a class for expanded clones.

abundance: NA
j_gene: TRBJ1-1
len: 14
v_gene: TRBV12-3/TRBV12-4
d_gene: NA
CDR3aa: CASSLSWVGTEAFF
CDR3nt: TGTGCCAGCAGCCTGAGTTGGGTTGGCACTGAAGCTTTCTTT

abundance: NA
j_gene: TRBJ2-2
len: 14
v_gene: TRBV11-1
d_gene: NA
CDR3aa: CASSLQGNTGELLF
CDR3nt: TGTGCCAGCAGCTTACAAGGGAACACCGGGGAGCTGCTTTTT

abundance: few
j_gene: TRBJ2-7
len: 14
v_gene: TRBV19
d_gene: NA
CDR3aa: CASSFTAGTYEQYF
CDR3nt: TGTGCCAGTAGTTTTACAGCCGGGACCTACGAGCAGTACTTC

abundance: NA
j_gene: TRBJ1-6
len: 15
v_gene: TRBV11-3
d_gene: NA
CDR3aa: CASSRRGDFNSPLHF
CDR3nt: TGTGCCAGCAGCCGGCGGGGGGACTTTAATTCACCCCTCCACTTT

abundance: many
j_gene: TRBJ1-6
len: 15
v_gene: TRBV2
d_gene: NA
CDR3aa: CASSDLGDKGLTLHF
CDR3nt: TGTGCCAGCAGTGATCTCGGGGACAAGGGACTAACCCTCCACTTT

abundance: few
j_gene: TRBJ2-7
len: 16
v_gene: TRBV19
d_gene: NA
CDR3aa: CASSIGPAGPGDEQYF
CDR3nt: TGTGCCAGTAGTATTGGCCCGGCAGGGCCTGGAGACGAGCAGTACTTC

abundance: few
j_gene: TRBJ1-4
len: 15
v_gene: TRBV11-2
d_gene: NA
CDR3aa: CASSPLRGFHEKLFF
CDR3nt: TGTGCCAGCAGCCCCTTAAGGGGATTCCATGAAAAACTGTTTTTT

abundance: many
j_gene: TRBJ2-1
len: 15
v_gene: TRBV11-3
d_gene: NA
CDR3aa: CASSPDGSSYNEQFF
CDR3nt: TGTGCCAGCAGCCCGGACGGGAGCTCCTACAATGAGCAGTTCTTC

abundance: many
j_gene: TRBJ2-7
len: 11
v_gene: TRBV29-1
d_gene: NA
CDR3aa: CSVIKSYEQYF
CDR3nt: TGCAGCGTGATTAAGTCTTACGAGCAGTACTTC

abundance: few
j_gene: TRBJ1-4
len: 15
v_gene: TRBV18
d_gene: NA
CDR3aa: CASSPSRATNEKLFF
CDR3nt: TGTGCCAGCTCACCGTCAAGGGCAACTAATGAAAAACTGTTTTTT

abundance: few
j_gene: TRBJ1-3
len: 14
v_gene: TRBV3-1
d_gene: NA
CDR3aa: CASSPLPVGNTIYF
CDR3nt: TGTGCCAGCAGCCCACTCCCAGTCGGGAACACCATATATTTT

abundance: NA
j_gene: TRBJ2-7
len: 16
v_gene: TRBV6-2/TRBV6-3
d_gene: TRBD1
CDR3aa: CASSYSPGQGSYDQYF
CDR3nt: TGTGCCAGCAGTTACTCTCCGGGACAGGGTTCCTACGATCAGTACTTC

abundance: many
j_gene: TRBJ2-3
len: 16
v_gene: TRBV10-3
d_gene: NA
CDR3aa: CATRTRGLGWEDTQYF
CDR3nt: TGTGCCACACGGACGCGGGGGCTTGGATGGGAAGATACGCAGTATTTT

abundance: many
j_gene: TRBJ1-6
len: 13
v_gene: TRBV6-1
d_gene: NA
CDR3aa: CASRPVQNSPLHF
CDR3nt: TGTGCCAGCAGGCCAGTACAGAATTCACCCCTCCACTTT

abundance: many
j_gene: TRBJ1-1
len: 13
v_gene: TRBV30
d_gene: TRBD1
CDR3aa: CAYQTGRVTEAFF
CDR3nt: TGTGCCTACCAGACAGGGCGAGTCACTGAAGCTTTCTTT

abundance: many
j_gene: TRBJ1-1
len: 16
v_gene: TRBV11-3
d_gene: NA
CDR3aa: CASSLVLRTDNTEAFF
CDR3nt: TGTGCCAGCAGCTTAGTGCTCCGTACGGATAACACTGAAGCTTTCTTT

abundance: NA
j_gene: TRBJ2-7
len: 13
v_gene: TRBV6-1
d_gene: NA
CDR3aa: CASSEDRGGEQYF
CDR3nt: TGTGCCAGCAGTGAAGACAGGGGAGGCGAGCAGTACTTC

abundance: many
j_gene: TRBJ1-2
len: 15
v_gene: TRBV3-1
d_gene: TRBD1
CDR3aa: CASSQAGQGASGYTF
CDR3nt: TGTGCCAGCAGCCAAGCCGGACAGGGGGCCAGTGGCTACACCTTC

abundance: NA
j_gene: TRBJ1-5
len: 17
v_gene: TRBV15
d_gene: NA
CDR3aa: CATSTNSAGRGGQPQHF
CDR3nt: TGTGCCACCAGCACTAATTCTGCCGGGAGGGGTGGCCAGCCCCAGCATTTT

abundance: many
j_gene: TRBJ1-5
len: 15
v_gene: TRBV2
d_gene: NA
CDR3aa: CASSETRNSNQPQHF
CDR3nt: TGTGCCAGCAGTGAGACACGGAATAGCAATCAGCCCCAGCATTTT

abundance: many
j_gene: TRBJ1-6
len: 14
v_gene: TRBV28
d_gene: TRBD1
CDR3aa: CASSLTGDGSPLHF
CDR3nt: TGTGCCAGCAGCCTAACAGGGGATGGTTCACCCCTCCACTTT

abundance: few
j_gene: TRBJ2-3
len: 19
v_gene: TRBV28
d_gene: NA
CDR3aa: CASSSPYLQGSQVADTQYF
CDR3nt: TGTGCCAGCAGTTCCCCTTACCTACAGGGTTCCCAAGTCGCAGATACGCAGTATTTT

abundance: NA
j_gene: TRBJ2-1
len: 16
v_gene: TRBV5-1
d_gene: TRBD1
CDR3aa: CASSPNAGQGEMKQFF
CDR3nt: TGCGCCAGCAGCCCAAACGCTGGACAGGGGGAAATGAAGCAGTTCTTC

abundance: few
j_gene: TRBJ2-1
len: 17
v_gene: TRBV19
d_gene: TRBD1
CDR3aa: CASRAGGFLSSYNEQFF
CDR3nt: TGTGCCAGTAGGGCAGGGGGTTTTCTCAGCTCCTACAATGAGCAGTTCTTC

abundance: many
j_gene: TRBJ2-3
len: 15
v_gene: TRBV15
d_gene: NA
CDR3aa: CATSRDSVTTDTQYF
CDR3nt: TGTGCCACCAGCAGAGATTCGGTCACCACAGATACGCAGTATTTT

abundance: NA
j_gene: TRBJ2-1
len: 14
v_gene: TRBV27
d_gene: NA
CDR3aa: CASSGRAGYNEQFF
CDR3nt: TGTGCCAGCAGTGGGAGAGCCGGCTACAATGAGCAGTTCTTC

abundance: NA
j_gene: TRBJ2-1
len: 13
v_gene: TRBV24-1
d_gene: TRBD1
CDR3aa: CATSDLGTGSQFF
CDR3nt: TGTGCCACCAGTGATTTAGGGACAGGCTCGCAGTTCTTC

abundance: NA
j_gene: TRBJ2-7
len: 13
v_gene: TRBV28
d_gene: NA
CDR3aa: CASSLLGPDEQYF
CDR3nt: TGTGCCAGCAGTTTATTGGGGCCGGATGAGCAGTACTTC

abundance: many
j_gene: TRBJ1-1
len: 14
v_gene: TRBV12-3/TRBV12-4
d_gene: TRBD1
CDR3aa: CASSLRGRITEAFF
CDR3nt: TGTGCCAGCAGTTTGAGGGGGCGCATCACTGAAGCTTTCTTT

abundance: NA
j_gene: TRBJ1-6
len: 13
v_gene: TRBV29-1
d_gene: TRBD1
CDR3aa: CSVETGEGSPLHF
CDR3nt: TGCAGCGTCGAGACAGGGGAGGGTTCACCCCTCCACTTT

abundance: few
j_gene: TRBJ2-7
len: 16
v_gene: TRBV3-1
d_gene: TRBD1
CDR3aa: CASSLGRGPGSYEQYF
CDR3nt: TGTGCCAGCAGCCTTGGTAGGGGGCCGGGCTCCTACGAGCAGTACTTC

abundance: many
j_gene: TRBJ2-7
len: 15
v_gene: TRBV6-1
d_gene: NA
CDR3aa: CASSERSSGRGEQYF
CDR3nt: TGTGCCAGCAGTGAAAGGTCTTCCGGACGCGGGGAGCAGTACTTC

abundance: few
j_gene: TRBJ2-5
len: 18
v_gene: TRBV5-1
d_gene: TRBD2
CDR3aa: CASSPRLSSGGSQETQYF
CDR3nt: TGCGCCAGCAGCCCCCGGCTATCTAGCGGGGGGAGTCAAGAGACCCAGTACTTC

abundance: many
j_gene: TRBJ2-7
len: 13
v_gene: TRBV28
d_gene: NA
CDR3aa: CASSSDRSNEQYF
CDR3nt: TGTGCCAGCAGTTCAGACAGGTCGAACGAGCAGTACTTC

abundance: NA
j_gene: TRBJ1-1
len: 13
v_gene: TRBV10-1
d_gene: NA
CDR3aa: CASRAGMNTEAFF
CDR3nt: TGCGCCAGCAGGGCAGGGATGAACACTGAAGCTTTCTTT

abundance: NA
j_gene: TRBJ2-7
len: 12
v_gene: TRBV7-9
d_gene: TRBD1
CDR3aa: CASSSGGREQYF
CDR3nt: TGTGCCAGCAGCTCAGGGGGTCGGGAGCAGTACTTC

abundance: NA
j_gene: TRBJ1-6
len: 13
v_gene: TRBV20-1
d_gene: NA
CDR3aa: CSAKTGDGSPLHF
CDR3nt: TGCAGTGCAAAGACAGGTGACGGATCACCCCTCCACTTT

abundance: many
j_gene: TRBJ1-5
len: 15
v_gene: TRBV4-2
d_gene: NA
CDR3aa: CASSQDPKGTVPQHF
CDR3nt: TGTGCCAGCAGCCAAGATCCAAAGGGGACGGTTCCCCAGCATTTT

abundance: NA
j_gene: TRBJ1-5
len: 14
v_gene: TRBV2
d_gene: TRBD1
CDR3aa: CASSQGEGAQPQHF
CDR3nt: TGTGCCAGCAGTCAAGGGGAGGGGGCACAGCCCCAGCATTTT

abundance: few
j_gene: TRBJ1-1
len: 11
v_gene: TRBV5-6
d_gene: NA
CDR3aa: CASSRGVEAFF
CDR3nt: TGTGCCAGCAGCCGGGGGGTTGAAGCTTTCTTT

abundance: few
j_gene: TRBJ2-2
len: 13
v_gene: TRBV18
d_gene: TRBD1
CDR3aa: CASRGQLTGELFF
CDR3nt: TGTGCCAGCCGGGGACAGCTCACCGGGGAGCTGTTTTTT

abundance: many
j_gene: TRBJ1-2
len: 12
v_gene: TRBV29-1
d_gene: NA
CDR3aa: CSVAGQGNGYTF
CDR3nt: TGCAGCGTTGCGGGGCAGGGGAATGGCTACACCTTC

abundance: many
j_gene: TRBJ2-1
len: 13
v_gene: TRBV12-5
d_gene: NA
CDR3aa: CASGLVKGSEQFF
CDR3nt: TGTGCTAGTGGTTTGGTAAAAGGGTCTGAGCAGTTCTTC

abundance: few
j_gene: TRBJ2-7
len: 15
v_gene: TRBV10-1
d_gene: NA
CDR3aa: CASSEDETEPYEQYF
CDR3nt: TGCGCCAGCAGTGAGGATGAGACAGAACCTTACGAGCAGTACTTC

abundance: NA
j_gene: TRBJ2-7
len: 15
v_gene: TRBV11-2
d_gene: TRBD1
CDR3aa: CASSLWGTGAYEQYF
CDR3nt: TGTGCCAGCAGCCTTTGGGGGACAGGAGCCTACGAGCAGTACTTC

abundance: many
j_gene: TRBJ2-3
len: 14
v_gene: TRBV10-2
d_gene: NA
CDR3aa: CASSEEDGSDTQYF
CDR3nt: TGCGCCAGCAGTGAAGAGGACGGCTCAGATACGCAGTATTTT

abundance: NA
j_gene: TRBJ2-2
len: 17
v_gene: TRBV4-1
d_gene: NA
CDR3aa: CASSQGFRGPVMGELFF
CDR3nt: TGCGCCAGCAGCCAAGGATTCCGGGGCCCCGTGATGGGGGAGCTGTTTTTT

abundance: once
j_gene: TRBJ2-6
len: 15
v_gene: TRBV6-2/TRBV6-3
d_gene: NA
CDR3aa: CASSHGGAGANVLTF
CDR3nt: TGTGCCAGCAGTCATGGGGGCGCTGGGGCCAACGTCCTGACTTTC

abundance: NA
j_gene: TRBJ1-3
len: 14
v_gene: TRBV9
d_gene: TRBD1
CDR3aa: CASNPGGTGNTIYF
CDR3nt: TGTGCCAGCAACCCAGGGGGAACTGGAAACACCATATATTTT

abundance: many
j_gene: TRBJ2-7
len: 13
v_gene: TRBV29-1
d_gene: NA
CDR3aa: CSVGGQLSYEQYF
CDR3nt: TGCAGCGTTGGAGGACAGCTCTCCTACGAGCAGTACTTC

abundance: many
j_gene: TRBJ1-1
len: 12
v_gene: TRBV20-1
d_gene: NA
CDR3aa: CSAIWGNTEAFF
CDR3nt: TGCAGTGCTATCTGGGGGAACACTGAAGCTTTCTTT

abundance: many
j_gene: TRBJ2-5
len: 14
v_gene: TRBV5-5
d_gene: NA
CDR3aa: CASSFSTWEETQYF
CDR3nt: TGTGCCAGCAGCTTTTCTACCTGGGAAGAGACCCAGTACTTC

abundance: many
j_gene: TRBJ2-1
len: 16
v_gene: TRBV12-3/TRBV12-4
d_gene: NA
CDR3aa: CASRPFLRGNYNEQFF
CDR3nt: TGTGCCAGCAGGCCTTTTCTGCGGGGAAACTACAATGAGCAGTTCTTC

abundance: NA
j_gene: TRBJ1-1
len: 18
v_gene: TRBV12-5
d_gene: NA
CDR3aa: CASVLPIPNQMMNTEAFF
CDR3nt: TGTGCTAGTGTTCTTCCAATTCCAAATCAGATGATGAACACTGAAGCTTTCTTT

abundance: NA
j_gene: TRBJ2-5
len: 16
v_gene: TRBV18
d_gene: NA
CDR3aa: CASSPPGGTGQETQYF
CDR3nt: TGTGCCAGCTCACCACCCGGGGGAACAGGGCAAGAGACCCAGTACTTC

abundance: many
j_gene: TRBJ2-2
len: 15
v_gene: TRBV27
d_gene: NA
CDR3aa: CASSLLGAGIGELFF
CDR3nt: TGTGCCAGCAGTTTATTAGGGGCAGGGATCGGGGAGCTGTTTTTT

abundance: once
j_gene: TRBJ2-2
len: 14
v_gene: TRBV29-1
d_gene: TRBD1
CDR3aa: CSVSDRGPSGELFF
CDR3nt: TGCAGCGTTTCGGACAGGGGGCCGTCCGGGGAGCTGTTTTTT

abundance: NA
j_gene: TRBJ2-2
len: 13
v_gene: TRBV11-2
d_gene: NA
CDR3aa: CASSFKLTGELFF
CDR3nt: TGTGCCAGCAGCTTCAAGCTAACCGGGGAGCTGTTTTTT

abundance: few
j_gene: TRBJ1-6
len: 15
v_gene: TRBV4-1
d_gene: TRBD1
CDR3aa: CASSRGTGTNSPLHF
CDR3nt: TGCGCCAGCAGCCGTGGGACAGGGACTAATTCACCCCTCCACTTT

abundance: many
j_gene: TRBJ2-7
len: 14
v_gene: TRBV28
d_gene: NA
CDR3aa: CASSLCFGSHEQYF
CDR3nt: TGTGCCAGCAGTTTATGCTTTGGAAGCCACGAGCAGTACTTC